This is a list of T cell receptor beta chains from one sample in a study of Ad26.COV2.S vaccination and SARS-CoV-2 variants. Sequencing was performed with immunoSEQ multiplex PCR; in TCRdb, only in-frame clones are kept and a portion is missing. The sample records some 340,000 clones, roughly 86% being singletons. The sequenced sample was peripheral blood, obtained in a trial of Ad26.COV2.S vaccine versus placebo. These receptors originate from a person aged 18 to 65 who received the Ad26.COV2.S COVID-19 vaccine or a placebo. Both conserved end residues are part of each CDR3. A D gene is named only where the DNA matches it firmly. Clone size appears in some rows only: once, few, many, or a class for an expanded clone.

V	size	D	J	CDR3	DNA
TRBV4-1	once	TRBD1	TRBJ1-2	CASSETGGYGYTF	TGCGCCAGCAGCGAGACAGGGGGCTATGGCTACACCTTC
TRBV19	.	.	TRBJ1-2	CASSMSGLPNYGYTF	TGTGCCAGTAGTATGTCGGGGCTTCCTAACTATGGCTACACCTTC
TRBV9	.	TRBD1	TRBJ1-6	CASSERSGTDYNSPLHF	TGTGCCAGCAGCGAAAGATCCGGGACAGACTATAATTCACCCCTCCACTTT
TRBV19	.	.	TRBJ1-5	CASKPGLGNQPQHF	TGTGCCAGTAAGCCAGGATTGGGCAATCAGCCCCAGCATTTT
TRBV25-1	.	.	TRBJ1-5	CASSDAGPEGLGNQPQHF	TGTGCCAGCAGTGACGCTGGACCGGAGGGGCTTGGCAATCAGCCCCAGCATTTT
TRBV5-1	few	.	TRBJ2-1	CASSARDWNEQFF	TGCGCCAGCAGCGCTCGGGACTGGAATGAGCAGTTCTTC
TRBV30	.	TRBD1	TRBJ2-1	CAWSRDSLYNEQFF	TGTGCCTGGTCCCGGGACAGCCTATACAATGAGCAGTTCTTC
TRBV5-1	.	TRBD1	TRBJ2-7	CASSLAQGAASYEQYF	TGCGCCAGCAGCTTGGCACAGGGGGCCGCCTCCTACGAGCAGTACTTC
TRBV11-2	.	.	TRBJ1-1	CASSLLFNRNTEAFF	TGTGCCAGCAGCTTACTCTTCAACAGAAACACTGAAGCTTTCTTT
TRBV11-2	.	.	TRBJ2-2	CASNERGSPYYGELFF	TGTGCCAGCAACGAGAGGGGCAGCCCCTATTACGGGGAGCTGTTTTTT
TRBV23-1	.	.	TRBJ1-2	CASSQACRNFNGYTF	TGCGCCAGCAGTCAAGCGTGCCGCAACTTCAATGGCTACACCTTC
TRBV27	.	TRBD1	TRBJ2-6	CASSGQGTTGANVLTF	TGTGCCAGCAGTGGACAGGGGACGACTGGGGCCAACGTCCTGACTTTC
TRBV10-1	.	.	TRBJ2-5	CASSYYWLRETQYF	TGCGCCAGCAGCTATTATTGGCTCAGGGAGACCCAGTACTTC
TRBV18	.	.	TRBJ2-1	CASSLDTPQYNEQFF	TGTGCCAGCTCACTCGACACACCTCAGTACAATGAGCAGTTCTTC
TRBV14	.	TRBD1	TRBJ2-5	CASSQLGQQETQYF	TGTGCCAGCAGCCAACTGGGACAGCAAGAGACCCAGTACTTC
TRBV6-2/TRBV6-3	.	TRBD1	TRBJ2-1	CASSHPTGGTYNEQFF	TGTGCCAGCAGCCACCCGACAGGGGGTACCTACAATGAGCAGTTCTTC
TRBV5-1	.	.	TRBJ1-1	CASSLEGPQIGEAFF	TGCGCCAGCAGCTTGGAAGGCCCTCAGATAGGGGAAGCTTTCTTT
TRBV3-1/TRBV3-2	.	.	TRBJ2-5	CASSHELGGALETQYF	TGTGCCAGCAGCCACGAGTTAGGGGGGGCCTTAGAGACCCAGTACTTC
TRBV4-1	.	.	TRBJ1-1	CASSQDGGEGGTEAFF	TGCGCCAGCAGCCAAGATGGGGGCGAGGGGGGGACTGAAGCTTTCTTT
TRBV6-5	.	.	TRBJ2-7	CASSYGGLYEQYF	TGTGCCAGCAGTTACGGGGGACTCTACGAGCAGTACTTC
TRBV4-1	.	.	TRBJ2-5	CASNPTQGGEETQYF	TGCGCCAGCAACCCGACGCAGGGCGGTGAAGAGACCCAGTACTTC
TRBV3-1/TRBV3-2	few	.	TRBJ2-1	CASSQDFSYNEQFF	TGTGCCAGCAGCCAAGATTTCTCCTACAATGAGCAGTTCTTC
TRBV20-1	.	TRBD1	TRBJ1-2	CSASWQGGYTF	TGCAGTGCTAGTTGGCAGGGGGGTTACACCTTC
TRBV7-3	.	.	TRBJ2-6	CASSPFNVLTF	TGTGCCAGCAGCCCGTTCAACGTCCTGACTTTC
TRBV11-2	few	.	TRBJ1-2	CASSPAGGYGYTF	TGTGCCAGCAGCCCAGCGGGGGGTTATGGCTACACCTTC
TRBV5-1	.	TRBD2	TRBJ2-1	CASSLGGGPSEQFF	TGCGCCAGCAGCCTGGGCGGGGGGCCGAGTGAGCAGTTCTTC
TRBV18	.	.	TRBJ2-3	CASSPRGVRTDTQYF	TGTGCCAGCTCACCACGGGGGGTCCGCACAGATACGCAGTATTTT
TRBV6-5	.	.	TRBJ1-5	CASSPTLDQPQHF	TGTGCCAGCAGTCCTACCTTGGATCAGCCCCAGCATTTT
TRBV30	.	TRBD1	TRBJ1-1	CAWSFPDRDYTEAFF	TGTGCCTGGAGTTTCCCGGACAGGGACTACACTGAAGCTTTCTTT
TRBV10-2	.	.	TRBJ1-5	CASSFMESNQPQHF	TGCGCCAGCAGTTTCATGGAAAGCAATCAGCCCCAGCATTTT
TRBV7-9	many	.	TRBJ1-4	CASSLSGGANEKLFF	TGTGCCAGCAGCCTCAGTGGGGGTGCTAATGAAAAACTGTTTTTT
TRBV18	few	.	TRBJ2-5	CASSQRSGDNQETQYF	TGTGCCAGCTCACAAAGAAGCGGGGACAACCAAGAGACCCAGTACTTC
TRBV6-2/TRBV6-3	.	TRBD1	TRBJ1-2	CASSYNPGQEGNYGYTF	TGTGCCAGCAGTTACAACCCGGGACAGGAGGGTAACTATGGCTACACCTTC
TRBV6-6	.	.	TRBJ1-2	CASSYGPSTGGYTF	TGTGCCAGCAGTTACGGGCCCAGTACTGGCGGCTACACCTTC
TRBV5-4	.	TRBD2	TRBJ2-3	CASSLFGGAPDTQYF	TGTGCCAGCAGCTTGTTCGGGGGGGCCCCAGATACGCAGTATTTT
TRBV4-2	.	.	TRBJ1-3	CASRIQEGSGNTIYF	TGTGCCAGCAGGATACAGGAAGGCTCTGGAAACACCATATATTTT
TRBV9	.	.	TRBJ1-6	CASSPPGPRRPPLHF	TGTGCCAGCAGCCCCCCGGGGCCACGGCGGCCACCCCTCCACTTT
TRBV19	.	.	TRBJ1-1	CASSIGLTGVDTEAFF	TGTGCCAGTAGTATAGGATTGACAGGAGTCGACACTGAAGCTTTCTTT
TRBV9	.	TRBD1	TRBJ2-5	CASSDGSRQGAQGETQYF	TGTGCCAGCAGCGATGGATCGAGACAGGGGGCTCAGGGAGAGACCCAGTACTTC
TRBV7-9	.	TRBD2	TRBJ2-7	CASSSAGGSYEQYF	TGTGCCAGCAGCTCGGCGGGAGGTAGCTACGAGCAGTACTTC
TRBV2	.	.	TRBJ1-6	CASKPGGRGFANSPLHF	TGTGCCAGCAAGCCCGGGGGCAGGGGTTTTGCAAATTCACCCCTCCACTTT
TRBV7-6	.	.	TRBJ2-1	CASSPPGARGGEQFF	TGTGCCAGCAGTCCGCCGGGGGCCCGGGGAGGTGAGCAGTTCTTC
TRBV4-1	.	.	TRBJ2-1	CASSHRLFASSYNEQFF	TGCGCCAGCAGCCACAGACTTTTTGCAAGCTCCTACAATGAGCAGTTCTTC
TRBV30	.	.	TRBJ1-4	CAWGSGQFDEKLFF	TGTGCCTGGGGGAGCGGACAGTTCGATGAAAAACTGTTTTTT
TRBV3-1/TRBV3-2	.	.	TRBJ1-1	CASSQKQGTAYLNTEAFF	TGTGCCAGCAGCCAAAAACAGGGCACGGCTTATTTAAACACTGAAGCTTTCTTT
TRBV5-1	.	TRBD2	TRBJ2-2	CASSRGTSGANTGELFF	TGCGCCAGCAGCAGAGGGACTAGCGGGGCCAACACCGGGGAGCTGTTTTTT
TRBV2	.	TRBD2	TRBJ2-5	CASSDQAGGPGETQYF	TGTGCCAGCAGTGATCAGGCGGGGGGGCCAGGAGAGACCCAGTACTTC
TRBV5-1	.	TRBD1	TRBJ2-3	CASSPVLTGGTDTQYF	TGCGCCAGCAGCCCTGTCTTAACAGGGGGGACAGATACGCAGTATTTT
TRBV30	.	.	TRBJ1-2	CAWRPSKSYGYTF	TGTGCCTGGAGGCCTTCGAAGAGCTATGGCTACACCTTC
TRBV11-1	.	.	TRBJ2-1	CASSSRNPRRYNEQFF	TGTGCCAGCAGCTCCCGGAATCCCAGGCGCTACAATGAGCAGTTCTTC
TRBV24-1	.	TRBD1	TRBJ2-1	CATSDGTGLLSSYNEQFF	TGTGCCACCAGTGATGGGACAGGCCTATTGAGCTCCTACAATGAGCAGTTCTTC
TRBV7-7	.	.	TRBJ2-2	CASSPSMGYTGELFF	TGTGCCAGCAGCCCTAGTATGGGGTACACCGGGGAGCTGTTTTTT
TRBV3-1/TRBV3-2	.	.	TRBJ2-3	CASSWKMGTDTQYF	TGTGCCAGCAGCTGGAAAATGGGCACAGATACGCAGTATTTT
TRBV7-9	.	.	TRBJ1-5	CASSLIGMNQPQHF	TGTGCCAGCAGCTTAATAGGGATGAATCAGCCCCAGCATTTT
TRBV27	few	.	TRBJ1-1	CASSLRANTEAFF	TGTGCCAGCAGTTTGCGGGCGAACACTGAAGCTTTCTTT